The clone carrying this T cell receptor beta chain was observed many times. What it binds is not known. The CDR3 is made up of 11 amino acids. V shed 7 bases and J shed 2 bases, with 8 bases lying between them. Per germline, CDR1 SQVTM and CDR2 ANQGSEA. The record originates from a study of Graves' ophthalmopathy and Graves' hyperthyroidism. Study results and caveats: Most thyroid clonotypes with frequency above 0.001 were detected in blood too. Researchers report that a 13-signature model separated ophthalmopathy from stable hyperthyroidism, posting around 90% sensitivity and roughly 80% specificity.

RNA served as the template for amplifying TCR beta CDR3 regions. In the first round, RT-PCR was carried out with HTBI primers, and a multiplex PCR formed the second round. TCRdb re-derived calls from the multiplex PCR reads in MiXCR, one entry per CDR3 protein. The sample has approximately 460,000 distinct CDR3 sequences, around 15% seen once; the top ten hold over 8%. Clinical symptoms, serum thyroxine, TRAb, thyroid ultrasound and orbital computed tomography formed the basis of diagnosis. PBMCs were obtained from about 9.4 ml of fresh peripheral blood. Material for sequencing was blood. This clonotype originated in a woman aged 25 to 39 with Graves' ophthalmopathy. The V and J genes are TRBV29-1 and TRBJ1-2; no firm D call. The CDR3 DNA sequence: TGCAGCGGTAGCGAGAACTATGGCTACACCTTC. This encodes CSGSENYGYTF.